Here is one T cell receptor (beta chain) with its context. The record originates from a study of blood T cell repertoires in COVID-19. Across the whole study: Italy, Spain and the United States were the sources of the convalescent and acute COVID-19 samples.

Original data processing: The assay estimated nucleated cells by amplifying reference gene primers. Sequencing was performed with immunoSEQ multiplex PCR; in TCRdb, only in-frame clones are kept and a portion is missing. V and J calls and clone size are given by that table; D and trimming were obtained from the DNA. Of about 110,000 clones in the sample, over 60% were seen once. CDR1 is MNHEY and CDR2 is SVGEGT in the germline V gene. Trimming cost V 4 bases and J 0 bases, with 12 bases left between them. This CDR3 region has 16 residues. This chain connects TRBV6-2 or TRBV6-3 to TRBJ1-4; maybe TRBD1 (6 bases). The sequenced material came from peripheral blood. The receptor comes from a man aged 65 to 85 with acute or convalescent COVID-19. The CDR3 nucleotides read TGTGCCAGCAGTTTCCCGCAGGGGCCAACTAATGAAAAACTGTTTTTT. As protein: CASSFPQGPTNEKLFF.